One T cell receptor (beta chain) is described in this entry. Antigen specificity is unknown. The entirety of the isolated RNA underwent reverse transcription, so expressed TCRB transcripts were sequenced. Clones were read by immunoSEQ multiplex PCR, and TCRdb kept only the in-frame ones, dropping some. The top ten hold 0.02% to 0.03% of the sample, which has some 900,000 clones, 15% to 20% seen once. The data originate from a study of beta chain features in type 1 diabetes. Germline lookup yields CDR1 LNHNV and CDR2 YYDKDF (reference sequence). The CDR3 totals 15 residues. V shed 0 bases and J shed 5 bases, with 13 bases lying between them. Study-level findings and limits: Sequencing from cDNA could over-represent high-TCR-expressing cells.

The clonotype comes from a young woman in good health. The V gene is TRBV15, the J gene TRBJ1-2; D might be TRBD1 (6 bases). The sequencing input was naive CD4+ T cells from blood. CDR3 bases: TGTGCCACCAGCAGAGAAAGGGGGTTTGGGTATGGCTACACCTTC. Protein: CATSRERGFGYGYTF.